The T cell receptor beta chain under discussion was sequenced for a study of T cell repertoires in cytomegalovirus infection. Trimming stripped 0 bases from V and 0 bases from J, with 11 bases between. Germline V gene data show CDR1 as SGHTA and CDR2 as FQGNSA. This CDR3 has 16 residues. Regarding the study as a whole: HLA-C-restricted, CMV-specific TCR beta clonotypes were dominant ex vivo.

TCRdb reanalysed the reads using MiXCR and keeps one entry per CDR3 protein. This sample has around 450,000 distinct CDR3 sequences; approximately 32% occur once, and the top ten carry roughly an eighth. A word on this clonotype: What it binds is not known.

The sequence came from a human donor in good health (CMV status not recorded). Some clones in this sample may be carry-over from other donors' samples. V usage is TRBV7-2 and J usage is TRBJ1-2; D is unclear. Sequencing input: PBMCs. CDR3 loop: CASSLAVANTNYGYTF. The CDR3 DNA reads TGTGCCAGCAGCTTAGCGGTAGCTAATACTAACTATGGCTACACCTTC. The full variable domain, with the rest looked up from reference TRBV7-2 and TRBJ1-2, is GAGVSQSPSNKVTEKGKDVELRCDPISGHTALYWYRQSLGQGLEFLIYFQGNSAPDKSGLPSDRFSAERTGGSVSTLTIQRTQQEDSAVYLCASSLAVANTNYGYTFGSGTRLTVV.